The 25 T cell receptor beta chains below come from one sample, sequenced in a study of T cells after somatic rescue of genetic block. Produced via immunoSEQ multiplex PCR; TCRdb's table is partial and in-frame only. This table holds 11,000 to 15,000 clones, approximately 71% found once. Source material: peripheral blood mononuclear cells (PBMCs). These receptors were obtained from a man between 18 and 29 years old.

This clone was seen a handful of times. The chain couples TRBV5-1 to TRBJ2-3; D ambiguous. V lost 4 bases and J 0 bases, leaving 12 bases between the germline ends. Germline assignment: CDR1 SGHRS and CDR2 YFSETQ. CDR3 size: 15 residues. The DNA for the CDR3 is TGCGCCAGCAGCATCGTAGGCTCTAGCACAGATACGCAGTATTTT. Protein product: CASSIVGSSTDTQYF.

The chain uses TRBV28 and TRBJ2-7, with D perhaps assigned TRBD1 or TRBD2 (5 bases each). Germline loops: CDR1 MDHEN, CDR2 SYDVKM. The V gene lost 9 bases and the J gene lost 0 bases, with 15 bases spanning the gap. This CDR3 contains 14 residues. The CDR3 here is CASGTGLSSYEQYF. As DNA, the CDR3 is TGTGCCAGTGGAACGGGGCTCAGCTCCTACGAGCAGTACTTC.

This chain links TRBV29-1 with TRBJ2-1; 13 nucleotides align to TRBD2. The CDR3 runs 13 residues. Germline-derived CDR1 and CDR2 are SQVTM and ANQGSEA. Trimming took 4 bases from V and 10 from J; bases not matched to a gene: 4. CDR3 protein: CSVGTSGRGEQFF. The CDR3 DNA follows: TGCAGCGTTGGGACTAGCGGGAGAGGGGAGCAGTTCTTC.

V is TRBV11-1 and J is TRBJ1-1; TRBD1 might be the D (5 bases). This CDR3 is built from 16 residues. Germline V gene data show CDR1 as SGHAT and CDR2 as FQDESV (reference sequence). V was shortened by 3 bases and J by 4 bases, with 18 bases between the two germline ends. This chain's CDR3 is CASSFLRGPGGTEAFF. CDR3 DNA: TGTGCCAGCAGCTTCCTCCGGGGCCCTGGAGGCACTGAAGCTTTCTTT.

The chain employs TRBV6-1 and TRBJ1-5; the match to TRBD1 covers 11 bases. Germline CDR1 MNHNS, CDR2 SASEGT. The CDR3 is made up of 15 amino acids. Germline trimming cut 8 bases from V and 3 bases from J; bases unmatched to any gene: 6. CDR3: CASSMDRGPNQPQHF. DNA of the CDR3: TGTGCCAGCTCGATGGACAGGGGGCCCAATCAGCCCCAGCATTTT.

The chain is built from TRBV18 and TRBJ2-5; D is uncertain. V dropped 5 bases and J dropped 1 base, with 2 bases sitting between them. CDR3 length equals 11 residues. CDR1 is KGHSH and CDR2 is LQKENI in the germline V gene. CDR3 DNA sequence: TGTGCCAGCTCAACCCAAGAGACCCAGTACTTC. It is translated as CASSTQETQYF.

The chain links TRBV7-3 to TRBJ1-2, with TRBD1 identical over 10 bases. Germline CDR1 is SGHTA and CDR2 is FQGTGA. This CDR3 spans 13 amino acids. V lost 5 bases, J lost 8 bases, and 5 bases stayed unmatched. CDR3 loop: CASSPGQGYGYTF. In DNA form, the CDR3 reads TGTGCCAGCAGCCCGGGACAGGGGTACGGCTACACCTTC.

This chain joins TRBV11-3 and TRBJ2-5; 7 bases agree with TRBD1. Germline V gene data show CDR1 as SGHNT and CDR2 as YENEEA. J was trimmed by 4 bases and V by 1 base; bases with no gene match: 0. The CDR3 has 13 residues. For the CDR3, the DNA is TGTGCCAGCAGCTTAGGACAGGGAGAGACCCAGTACTTC. Its translation: CASSLGQGETQYF.

This clone turned up a few times. CDR3 coding DNA: TGTGCCAGCAGACTTGGGACAGGGGGCGACGAGCAGTACTTC. It yields the protein CASRLGTGGDEQYF. This chain uses TRBV28 with TRBJ2-7; 12 nucleotides agree with TRBD1. J gave up 5 bases and V 6 bases, and 5 bases lay outside the gene matches. The CDR3 extends over 14 amino acids. The germline gives CDR1 MDHEN, CDR2 SYDVKM.

This clone appeared a single time. The J gene is TRBJ1-2, the V gene TRBV5-1; D is unclear. V dropped 1 base and J dropped 2 bases, with 12 bases sitting between them. The CDR3 sequence is 15 residues long. Germline V CDR1 and CDR2: SGHRS, YFSETQ. CDR3 sequence reads: CASSLLGKANYGYTF. As DNA, the CDR3 is TGCGCCAGCAGCTTGCTGGGGAAAGCCAACTATGGCTACACCTTC.

V usage is TRBV6-5 and J usage is TRBJ1-2; perhaps TRBD1 as D (6 bases). The CDR3 is 13 amino acids. The V gene's germline CDR1 is MNHEY and CDR2 SVGAGI. Trimming cost V 6 bases and J 2 bases, with 10 bases left between them. The CDR3 here is CASRETGNYGYTF. CDR3 nucleotides: TGTGCCAGCAGGGAAACAGGGAACTATGGCTACACCTTC.

This chain connects TRBV7-3 to TRBJ1-1; a possible D gene is TRBD1 (5 bases). The CDR3 covers 13 residues. Trimming took 0 bases from V and 5 from J, leaving 7 bases between them. Looked up from germline, CDR1 is SGHTA and CDR2 is FQGTGA. The CDR3 region is CASSLTGGTEAFF. The CDR3 nucleotides are TGTGCCAGCAGCTTAACGGGGGGAACTGAAGCTTTCTTT.

The chain links TRBV28 to TRBJ2-3; 13 bases are a match to TRBD2. This CDR3 is 17 amino acids long. V lost 3 bases, J lost 3 bases, and 6 bases stayed unmatched. Germline values: CDR1 MDHEN, CDR2 SYDVKM. In DNA, the CDR3 is TGTGCCAGCAGTTTGGGACTAGCGGGGCCGAGGACAGATACGCAGTATTTT. Translating gives CASSLGLAGPRTDTQYF.

By sample share, this clone is medium-sized (0.01 to 0.1%). The chain couples TRBV7-8 to TRBJ2-7; perhaps TRBD2 as D (7 bases). The germline CDR1 and CDR2 sequences are SGHVS and FQNEAQ. This CDR3 region has 15 residues. V shed 3 bases and J shed 2 bases, with 14 bases lying between them. In nucleotides, the CDR3 is TGTGCCAGCAGCTTGGCGGGGGCCTTAACCTACGAGCAGTACTTC. This gives the protein CASSLAGALTYEQYF. Looking up the rest from reference TRBV7-8 and TRBJ2-7 gives the full variable domain: GAGVSQSPRYKVAKRGQDVALRCDPISGHVSLFWYQQALGQGPEFLTYFQNEAQLDKSGLPSDRFFAERPEGSVSTLKIQRTQQEDSAVYLCASSLAGALTYEQYFGPGTRLTVT.

The J gene is TRBJ1-2, the V gene TRBV9, with D uncertain. The CDR3 extends over 13 amino acids. Deletions cut 3 bases from V and 8 bases from J, with 14 bases between. Germline CDR1 and CDR2: SGDLS and YYNGEE. Here the CDR3 reads CASSALEGGGYTF. CDR3 sequence (DNA): TGTGCCAGCAGCGCCCTAGAGGGAGGGGGCTACACCTTC.

V usage is TRBV28 and J usage is TRBJ1-2; D remains ambiguous. CDR1 is MDHEN and CDR2 is SYDVKM in the germline V gene. This CDR3 is 12 amino acids long. Trimming removed 5 bases from V and 4 bases from J, with 8 bases in between. CDR3 loop: CASSVTVYGYTF. The DNA of the CDR3 is TGTGCCAGCAGTGTTACGGTCTATGGCTACACCTTC.

This clone was seen a handful of times. The chain uses TRBV13 and TRBJ2-5; maybe TRBD1 (7 bases). The CDR3 is 14 residues long. Germline CDR1 is PRHDT and CDR2 is FYEKMQ (reference sequence). Trimming shortened V by 3 bases and J by 4 bases, and 12 bases separated the two germline ends. CDR3 sequence (DNA): TGTGCCAGCAGCTTTCAGGGGGAGGCAGAGACCCAGTACTTC. It translates to CASSFQGEAETQYF.

This chain uses TRBV9 with TRBJ2-3; 7 bases are shared with TRBD2. CDR1 and CDR2 (germline): SGDLS, YYNGEE. V dropped 4 bases and J dropped 0; count of bases not matched to a gene: 5. The CDR3 spans 15 residues. The CDR3 spells CASSPGGSSTDTQYF. CDR3 in DNA: TGTGCCAGCAGCCCCGGGGGGTCTAGCACAGATACGCAGTATTTT.

The V call is TRBV7-3, the J call TRBJ2-2; the D is unclear. Trimming cost V 0 bases and J 1 base, with 3 bases left between them. The CDR3 is 14 amino acids. The germline V gene encodes CDR1 SGHTA and CDR2 FQGTGA. The CDR3 region has the DNA TGTGCCAGCAGCTTAACAATGAACACCGGGGAGCTGTTTTTT. Its translation is CASSLTMNTGELFF.

J is TRBJ2-1 and V is TRBV6-6, with a tentative D call TRBD1 (5 bases). CDR1 and CDR2 (germline): MNHNY, SVGAGI (reference sequence). The CDR3 extends over 16 amino acids. V was clipped by 0 bases and J by 7 bases, with 16 bases between them. CDR3 in DNA: TGTGCCAGCAGTTACTCGTTCCAGGGAAGGGGAAATGAGCAGTTCTTC. Translating gives CASSYSFQGRGNEQFF.

This chain links TRBV18 with TRBJ2-3; no firm D call. V lost 7 bases and J 2 bases, leaving 13 bases between the germline ends. Germline assignment: CDR1 KGHSH and CDR2 LQKENI. The CDR3 covers 14 residues. The CDR3 DNA follows: TGTGCCAGCTGCGGTGGGCGTTACACAGATACGCAGTATTTT. This encodes CASCGGRYTDTQYF.

The J gene is TRBJ1-5, the V gene TRBV2; 9 bases match TRBD1. In germline, CDR1 is SNHLY, CDR2 FYNNEI. V lost 6 bases, J lost 3 bases, and 3 bases stayed unmatched. The CDR3 extends over 14 amino acids. In nucleotides, the CDR3 is TGTGCCAGCAGGGGGACAGGGCTCAATCAGCCCCAGCATTTT. It yields the protein CASRGTGLNQPQHF.

V usage is TRBV14 and J usage is TRBJ2-7; 8 positions agree with TRBD2. Trimming removed 2 bases from V and 4 bases from J; junction bases left unmatched: 1. Germline CDR1 SGHDN, CDR2 FVKESK. The CDR3 totals 13 residues. The CDR3 DNA reads TGTGCCAGCAGCCAACAGCGGGGGTACGAGCAGTACTTC. It translates to CASSQQRGYEQYF.

The chain combines TRBV19 with TRBJ2-3; 8 positions agree with TRBD1. This CDR3 is built from 17 residues. V gave up 5 bases and J gave up 2 bases; unmatched junction bases: 12. Per the germline V gene, CDR1 is LNHDA and CDR2 is SQIVND (reference sequence). Here the CDR3 DNA reads TGTGCCAGTAGTGATATCCTAGGACAGGGCCCCACAGATACGCAGTATTTT. Its translation: CASSDILGQGPTDTQYF.

The chain has TRBV5-1 and TRBJ2-4, with 7 bases lining up with TRBD1. Germline CDR1 and CDR2: SGHRS and YFSETQ. The CDR3 spans 14 residues. V lost 4 bases and J lost 6; bases outside the gene matches: 7. The CDR3 coding sequence is TGCGCCAGCAGCCCCCAGGGGGAAGGAAACATTCAGTACTTC. Its translation is CASSPQGEGNIQYF.